The T cell receptor (beta chain) described here comes from a study of CD8 T cells in ankylosing spondylitis. Whole-study results and caveats: One TCR beta motif, made up of under ten highly homologous variants, appeared characteristic of ankylosing spondylitis blood. Earlier literature documents some of the motif variants in reactive arthritis synovial fluid and blood. Researchers reportedly found disease-linked clones significantly enriched in matched ankylosing spondylitis synovial fluid.

Construction of TCR beta libraries was performed using quantitative 5'-RACE with molecular barcodes. TCRdb called the 5' RACE reads again in MiXCR, with one record for every CDR3 protein. Of 450,000 to 550,000 distinct CDR3 sequences in the sample, approximately 5% were seen once. With respect to this clonotype: Its specificity is unknown.

The CDR3 sequence is 18 residues long. Deletions cut 7 bases from V and 2 bases from J, with 25 bases between. Germline CDR1 is SGHAT and CDR2 is FQDESV (reference sequence). J is TRBJ2-3 and V is TRBV11-1; D call uncertain. The specimen was blood, either unsorted or a sorted T cell fraction (not recorded which). The source of this sequence is a male donor with ankylosing spondylitis. In DNA, the CDR3 is TGTGCCAGCACCATGTCCAAGGCCGAAATATTTACCACAGATACGCAGTATTTT. This sequence encodes CASTMSKAEIFTTDTQYF.